This T cell receptor beta chain was profiled in a study of shared clonotypes between healthy human individuals (dated by TCRdb to 2020 to 2021). In terms of the full investigation: The cohort comprised two women and three men aged 18 to 49 years. Each donor's leukapheresis produced roughly between about 0.85 and 10 billion PBMCs. To estimate repertoire size and how much clonotypes are shared between individuals, the study performed deep sequencing of blood TCR repertoires from a handful of healthy adults. Per donor, three plates each were used for CD4 naive and CD4 memory, two for CD8 naive, and one for CD8 memory. To increase sequencing depth and limit assay-specific biases, TCR repertoire library preparation and sequencing were carried out by different laboratories using diverse techniques.

Using the deep immunoSEQ assay, TCR CDR3 regions were amplified from genomic DNA by multiplex PCR. Extracted genomic DNA from each cell subset was distributed evenly across all wells of several immunoSEQ 96-well plates, and each plate was treated as a replicate. For sorted subsets, around 0.2 ug of genomic DNA, equivalent to around 31,000 T cell genomes, went into each replicate PCR. Purified libraries were quantified with a Qubit 3.0 fluorometer, sized on a Bioanalyzer 2100, and re-quantified with the KAPA Library Quantification kit. A separate single-read 150-cycle Illumina NextSeq 550 flow cell was used to sequence each immunoSEQ 96-well plate. Processing in the source paper ran as follows. Because only junctional sequences without quality scores were contained in the immunoSEQ output, filtering matching that applied to full-length reads could not be performed. Sequences were annotated with PyIR, a Python wrapper for IgBLAST v1.9, using IMGT germline references to assign V/J genes and CDR3. Reads were filtered out if the reads had weak V/J assignments (E-value above 1e-6), no CDR3, stop codons, out-of-frame junctions, or ambiguous translated residues. A V3J clonotype was defined by an identical inferred V gene, J gene, and CDR3 amino acid sequence. Percentage overlap between repertoires was calculated by dividing the number of shared unique clonotypes by the size of the smaller repertoire. Richness of each repertoire was evaluated using RTK rarefaction, the Chao1 estimator, and Recon v2.1 estimates of unobserved clonotypes. OLGA was used to compute generation probabilities for all TCRbeta clonotypes that the gDNA method yielded from a few donors. Held by TCRdb, this immuneACCESS table contains in-frame sequences only and omits some clones. Under half of the omission traces to an unresolved V gene where checked; the cause of the rest is unknown. V, J and clone size reflect that table, while D and trimming were determined from the DNA. For this sample the table gives around 700,000 clones, of which around 72% were detected only once. The top ten hold roughly 1.7% of the sample.

The donors were healthy, HIV-negative adults with no recently reported acute infections or vaccinations. All donors were Caucasian adults living in Nashville, Tennessee, USA. CD4+ T cells were enriched through magnetic negative selection, after which naive cells were positively selected on CD45RA and the remaining negative fraction served as the memory subset. Blood was collected by leukapheresis, and PBMCs were isolated by Ficoll-Histopaque density gradient centrifugation and then cryopreserved in liquid nitrogen vapor phase. Purity and quantity of every magnetically sorted T cell population were checked by analytical flow cytometry. Genomic DNA was isolated from each sorted fraction and quantified by UV absorbance on a Nanodrop 2000c. Study-wide findings and limitations: Sharing across a few donors was observed for roughly 5% of naive CD4, 3% to 3.5% of naive CD8, 2% to 2.5% of memory CD4, and around 0.4% of memory CD8 clonotypes. Because the study included a small number of donors, the genetic and exposure-history diversity represented was limited. Pairwise subsampling led to the expectation that sequencing depth would affect the degree of clonotype sharing among donors. Estimated clonotype richness was generally larger for naive than for memory subsets. Sampling was restricted to blood, and TCR repertoires in tissues likely differ from the TCR repertoires found in blood. Even with the large sequencing depth, rarefaction of the sorted-subset datasets indicated that sequencing was incomplete. Higher generation probabilities were observed for clonotypes shared by all four sorted-subset donors than for non-shared clonotypes.

Measured from the cysteine to the phenylalanine, the CDR3 is 14 residues long. Solely the CDR3 DNA is kept, with 42 bases framed from the first base. Clipping removes 6 bases from V and 6 bases from J, with 6 as the unmatched junction base count. Reading the germline V gene gives CDR1 SNHLY and CDR2 FYNNEI. This clone was observed a few times. The antigen it recognizes is unknown. The input lacks base qualities; no much larger clone sits a single base away. The TCR sequence derives from a young woman in good health. Source material: memory CD4+ T cells sorted from blood. According to the study, the label for this sample's cell subset or site signals: CD45RA-negative fraction. The V and J segments used are TRBV2 and TRBJ2-1, with 9 bases aligning to TRBD2. The DNA sequence reads TGTGCCAGCAGACCATTAGCGGGGGTCAATGAGCAGTTCTTC. This sequence encodes CASRPLAGVNEQFF. Extended through the reference TRBV2 and TRBJ2-1 proteins, this CDR3 yields the full variable domain: EPEVTQTPSHQVTQMGQEVILRCVPISNHLYFYWYRQILGQKVEFLVSFYNNEISEKSEIFDDQFSVERPDGSNFTLKIRSTKLEDSAMYFCASRPLAGVNEQFFGPGTRLTVL.